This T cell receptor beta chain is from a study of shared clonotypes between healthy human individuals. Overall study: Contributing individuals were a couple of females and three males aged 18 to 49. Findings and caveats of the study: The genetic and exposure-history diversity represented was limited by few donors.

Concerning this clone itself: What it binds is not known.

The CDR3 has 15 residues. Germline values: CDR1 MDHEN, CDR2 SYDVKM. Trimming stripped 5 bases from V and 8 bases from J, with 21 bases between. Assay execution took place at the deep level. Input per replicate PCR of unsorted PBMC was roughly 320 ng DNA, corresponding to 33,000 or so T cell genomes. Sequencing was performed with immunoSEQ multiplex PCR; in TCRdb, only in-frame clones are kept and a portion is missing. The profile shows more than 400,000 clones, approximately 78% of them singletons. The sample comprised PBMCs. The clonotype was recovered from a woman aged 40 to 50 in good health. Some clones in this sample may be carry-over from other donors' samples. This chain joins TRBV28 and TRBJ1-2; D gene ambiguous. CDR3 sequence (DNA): TGTGCCAGCAGTACTTCCGGGATCATCTCTATGGGCTACACCTTC. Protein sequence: CASSTSGIISMGYTF.